The T cell receptor (beta chain) under discussion was sequenced for a study of identical twins (dated by TCRdb to the mid-2010s). Background on the whole study: To test whether fetal clonotypes persist, this study deep-sequenced TCR alpha and beta repertoires from monozygotic twins, from unrelated adults of various ages, and from cord blood. To rule out contamination, replicate twin experiments were performed at different times with different library preparation protocols.

Overall results and qualifications from the work: Recombination models systematically underestimated out-of-frame TCR alpha sharing in monozygotic twins but agreed with sharing between unrelated individuals. The excess sharing between twins in beta out-of-frame sequences was weaker because fewer shared sequences reduced the signal-to-noise ratio. Because the same donors could not be followed over many years, the conclusions relied on cross-sectional statistical analysis. Abundant cord blood beta clonotypes had fewer insertions, young adult naive repertoires showed a similar but weaker trend, and memory repertoires showed no such trend. Out-of-frame TCR alpha sequences shared between twins showed an excess of low generation-probability sequences compared with coincidental sharing between unrelated individuals. Zero-insertion analyses could be partly confounded by invariant T cells such as MAIT and iNKT, although diverse VJ usage argued against such confounding for most clonotypes.

Libraries came from 5' RACE. TCRdb records Illumina HiSeq 2000 as the sequencer. Template switching added a universal primer binding site, and the final cDNA carried a unique molecular identifier that allowed TCR cDNA molecules to be counted accurately. Specific primers in the conserved constant-segment region were used to synthesize first-strand cDNA for the TCR alpha and beta chains. To control for contamination, every cDNA library carried two barcodes: a SMART-Mk sample barcode plus Illumina barcodes. TruSeq adapter sequences, together with Illumina sample barcodes, were added in two successive PCR steps. The Illumina HiSeq platform was used with custom primers to sequence TCR alpha and beta cDNA libraries. As for how the authors treated the data: Raw reads were processed with MiGEC to extract unique molecular identifiers, and MiXCR was used to determine CDR3 positions. For each individual, recombination models were inferred using an EM algorithm with the repgenHMM and IGoR tools. The analysis of shared clonotypes was done with the tcR package in R, with sharing normalized by the product of cloneset sizes. To study raw recombination free of thymic and clonal selection effects, out-of-frame nonproductive sequences were analyzed. In-frame beta chains were kept once TCRdb had trimmed the public reads at Q25 with fastp and called clones with MiXCR. All rows with the same CDR3 protein become a single entry with the most common DNA and genes. These V and J calls are TCRdb output, not the study's own analysis. A total of 200,000 to 300,000 distinct CDR3 sequences appear in this sample, about 7.5% of them only once. Together, the top ten hold less than 6.5% of the sample.

Every donor was a healthy Caucasian. The twin cohort consisted of three pairs of female monozygotic twins, all aged roughly 18 to 29 years. Positive isolation kits from Invitrogen were used to isolate the CD4+ and CD8+ T cell populations. CDR1 DFQATT and CDR2 SNEGSKA were looked up in the germline V gene (reference sequence). A distance of 20 bases separates the germline ends of V and J, which lose 2 bases and 4 bases respectively. Counted from cysteine to phenylalanine, this CDR3 has 16 amino acids. This entry keeps only the CDR3 DNA: 48 bases, framed from base 1. This clonotype was observed a handful of times. Its antigen specificity is not known. No much larger clonotype is one base removed from it; base qualities were not supplied. A further study also used this sample, focusing on yellow fever vaccine responses in identical twins. The second paper states: According to the authors, the vaccine-induced T cell response in identical twins seemed to be partly convergent and partly specific to each individual. Focusing on identical twins, the study followed the T cell clones that responded to the vaccine, and did so with precision.

The clonotype was recovered from a woman between 18 and 29 years old in good health. The sample consisted of CD8+ T cells sorted from blood. The chain uses TRBV20-1 and TRBJ1-2; the D segment could be TRBD1, given 5 matching bases. The CDR3 corresponds to CSARPSPLTRVYGYTF. The base sequence is TGCAGTGCTAGACCTAGCCCCCTCACCAGGGTCTATGGCTACACCTTC.